This T cell receptor (beta chain) was obtained from a study of blood T cell repertoires in COVID-19. At the level of the study: COVID-19 samples from acute and convalescent phases originated in the United States, Italy and Spain. From T cells, B-cell-depleted T cells, or PBMCs came the material, which was cDNA or gDNA.

In the original workflow: Reference gene primer amplification in the assay estimated nucleated cell counts. The protocol was immunoSEQ multiplex PCR, while the TCRdb copy is restricted to in-frame clones and leaves out a portion. The D gene and trimming were derived from the DNA, and the V and J assignments and clone size from that table. The top ten hold more than 4.5% of the sample, which has approximately 200,000 clones, approximately 80% seen once. V lost 0 bases and J lost 3, with 9 bases in between. CDR1 is SGDLS, CDR2 YYNGEE, per germline. The CDR3 extends over 14 amino acids. The receptor was isolated from a woman in her fifties or sixties who had recovered from COVID-19. V gene TRBV9 combines with J gene TRBJ1-1, with D tentatively TRBD1 (5 bases). Sequenced: peripheral blood. CDR3 residues: CASSVEGSDTEAFF. For the CDR3, the DNA is TGTGCCAGCAGCGTAGAGGGGTCAGACACTGAAGCTTTCTTT.